Listed below are T cell receptor beta chains from one sample, sequenced in a study of T cell repertoires in cytomegalovirus infection. MiXCR, run by TCRdb on the reads, gives a single entry per CDR3 protein. The sample shows about 600,000 distinct CDR3 sequences, approximately 24% of them seen only once. The material sequenced was CD8+ T cells from PBMCs. The receptors here all came from a human donor in good health (CMV status not recorded). Some clones in this sample may be carry-over from other donors' samples. Each CDR3 is given without its conserved first and last residue. The size of a clone is reported for some rows only, either as once, few or many, or as a class for expanded clones.

TRBJ1-1	-	TRBV4-2	ASSPVGTGLNTEAF
TRBJ2-3	few	TRBV13	ASSLNPSPDTQY
TRBJ1-2	few	TRBV2	ASLDREGYT
TRBJ2-3	-	TRBV28	ASRLERLSTDTQY
TRBJ2-1	few	TRBV20-1	SASPAYNEQF
TRBJ2-2	few	TRBV28	ASSFRQGVGGELF
TRBJ2-7	-	TRBV4-1	ASSQESRLSSYEQY
TRBJ1-1	many	TRBV12-3/TRBV12-4	ASTWRRAEAF
TRBJ2-7	-	TRBV14	ASSRYLAGENEQY
TRBJ2-5	few	TRBV15	ATSRSGEQETQY
TRBJ2-1	many	TRBV12-3/TRBV12-4	ASSSTSGGPTYNEQF
TRBJ2-6	-	TRBV7-6	ASSLDWVGDSGANVLT
TRBJ1-1	few	TRBV29-1	SAQTGITEAF
TRBJ2-7	-	TRBV7-6	VSSLRRQDPYEQY
TRBJ2-2	-	TRBV2	ASSERISNTGELF
TRBJ2-1	-	TRBV3-1	ASSHDGGYNEQF
TRBJ2-4	few	TRBV20-1	SAREDRPKNIQY
TRBJ2-1	many	TRBV7-6	ASSLGRKNEQF
TRBJ2-2	many	TRBV6-5	ASSAQWGTGELF
TRBJ1-5	-	TRBV15	AISSDRGANQPQH
TRBJ1-1	few	TRBV28	ASETTAPYTEAF
TRBJ2-1	few	TRBV19	ASTPYLAVDEQF
TRBJ1-5	many	TRBV7-9	ASSLEQSNQPQH
TRBJ2-1	few	TRBV19	ASSIGGAPLGNEQF
TRBJ1-4	many	TRBV28	ASRHRASSEKLF
TRBJ2-7	few	TRBV7-6	ASSSSGGATGTGYHEQY
TRBJ2-3	-	TRBV29-1	SHPGGPDTQY
TRBJ2-3	few	TRBV14	ASSLGLAGDTDTQY
TRBJ1-1	many	TRBV7-6	ASSLGDVGGEAF
TRBJ1-2	few	TRBV7-9	ASSLSPANYGYT
TRBJ1-1	few	TRBV20-1	SARDSMETTTGEAF
TRBJ2-7	few	TRBV7-9	ASSPPRTAYEQY
TRBJ1-1	many	TRBV12-3/TRBV12-4	ASSLVQFSTEAF
TRBJ1-5	few	TRBV6-6	ASSYSETGPLHQPQH
TRBJ2-2	many	TRBV7-8	ASSWPDRAAAGELF
TRBJ2-3	-	TRBV20-1	SASTSGNYEQY
TRBJ1-4	-	TRBV28	ASSSTTNEKLF
TRBJ1-5	-	TRBV5-6	ASSPGTGRNQPQH
TRBJ2-7	-	TRBV15	ATSEGAPYEQY
TRBJ1-2	few	TRBV7-6	ASRLGANGYT